This note documents a single T cell receptor beta chain sequence. Its antigen is still unknown. No base quality information exists; no much larger clone differs at one position. The sample belongs to a study of blood T cell repertoires in COVID-19 (dated by TCRdb to the early 2020s). For the study in its entirety: Samples from collaborators originated in the United States, Italy and Spain and spanned both the acute and convalescent phases of COVID-19. The prospective study material was composed of cDNA or gDNA derived from T cells, B-cell-depleted T cells, or PBMCs. Subjects who had been exposed to COVID-19, were actively infected with it, or had recovered from it provided the deeply sampled blood TCRbeta repertoires that made up the dataset. The repertoires were made available in a free public database intended to serve as a resource for research on the immune response to SARS-CoV-2. Samples came from the ongoing ImmuneRACE study (first 160 participants) plus 1,254 subjects from 6 global collaborators. Nearly every sample came with metadata listing a de-identified subject ID, COVID-19 status, age in years and sex. HLA class I and class II types, where available, came from metadata supplied by the sample provider rather than from assay-based typing.

Measured from the cysteine to the phenylalanine, the CDR3 is 13 residues long. CDR3 DNA is the only sequence kept; it has 39 bases, read in frame from the first base. V was cut back by 6 bases and J by 8 bases, leaving a gap of 16 bases between them. CDR1 and CDR2, looked up from the germline V gene, are KGHSH and LQKENI. What the study reported, not specific to this receptor: Clinical and demographic metadata were provided uncurated, with the amount varying by source and participant.

The immunoSEQ Assay, a bias-controlled multiplex PCR, was used to amplify TCRbeta CDR3 regions from genomic DNA. In the authors' own workflow: The number of nucleated cells in each sample was estimated by amplification of reference gene primers within the assay. Sequence reads were collapsed and filtered to measure the absolute abundance of every unique TCRbeta CDR3 rearrangement. For each sample, productive Simpson clonality was calculated as the square root of Simpson's diversity index over productive rearrangements. Not all clones reach the TCRdb copy of this immuneACCESS table, which keeps in-frame sequences only. Checked studies attribute under half of the gap to unresolved V genes and leave the rest unexplained. The V and J calls and the clone size are those of that table, but D and trimming were determined from the DNA. Across this sample there are 300,000 to 350,000 clones, with about 90% seen only once. Less than 5.5% of the sample lies in the top ten.

Participants in the prospective study were enrolled through a virtual design, were aged roughly 18 to 100 years, and lived in 24 United States geographic areas. In the prospective study, participants were assigned to cohorts based on the clinical history participants reported in a screening survey and a study questionnaire. ImmuneRACE Cohort 3 recovered participants were defined by two consecutive negative NP/OP PCR tests, healthcare professional clearance, or symptom resolution. Each participant in the prospective study had whole blood, serum and a nasopharyngeal or oropharyngeal swab collected by mobile phlebotomists. Additional blood draws and questionnaires over an approximately two-month period could optionally be provided by prospective study participants. Prospective study blood samples were shipped either frozen or at room temperature before DNA extraction.

This chain is built from TRBV18 and TRBJ1-2; the D region possibly corresponds to TRBD1 (5 bases align). The source material was PBMCs or T cells enriched from blood (not recorded which). This clonotype was obtained from a man aged 25 to 40 who had recovered from COVID-19. The bases are TGTGCCAGCTCCGGGGGAGGCTCTGGGGGCTACACCTTC. Its translation is CASSGGGSGGYTF.